This is a list of T cell receptor beta chains from one sample in a study of PD-L1 blockade in urothelial cancer. The table came from immunoSEQ multiplex PCR; TCRdb's copy has only in-frame clones and leaves some out. The sample records about 43,000 clones, 83% being singletons. Sequenced here: PBMCs, sampled around atezolizumab (anti-PD-L1) treatment. The receptors shown here come from a man aged 55-75 years with urothelial cancer. Each CDR3 is given with its conserved first and last residue. Each record gives: V gene, clone size, CDR3 length, D gene, J gene, CDR3 protein, CDR3 DNA. The D gene is left open where the match is weak. Some rows have no size entry. The others give once, few or many, or a class for an expanded clone.

TRBV11-2	-	16	TRBD2	TRBJ2-3	CASSPRTSGGSDTQYF	TGTGCCAGCAGCCCCCGGACTAGCGGGGGTTCAGATACGCAGTATTTT
TRBV11-2	-	15	-	TRBJ2-3	CASSLGPGRTDTQYF	TGTGCCAGCAGCTTAGGGCCCGGGAGAACAGATACGCAGTATTTT
TRBV12-5	once	16	-	TRBJ1-2	CASGLDGNRANYGYTF	TGTGCTAGTGGTTTGGACGGCAACAGGGCTAACTATGGCTACACCTTC
TRBV12-5	-	14	TRBD1	TRBJ2-5	CASGLSTGGETQYF	TGTGCTAGTGGCCTTTCAACAGGGGGGGAGACCCAGTACTTC
TRBV18	-	16	TRBD1	TRBJ2-2	CASSPSRGLGTGELFF	TGTGCCAGCTCACCCAGCAGGGGGCTGGGCACCGGGGAGCTGTTTTTT
TRBV7-9	-	16	-	TRBJ2-5	CASSPQGADLQETQYF	TGTGCCAGCAGCCCCCAAGGGGCAGACCTACAAGAGACCCAGTACTTC
TRBV2	-	15	-	TRBJ2-2	CASSEERTNTGELFF	TGTGCCAGCAGTGAAGAGCGGACGAACACCGGGGAGCTGTTTTTT
TRBV10-3	-	12	-	TRBJ2-7	CAISGQSYEQYF	TGTGCCATCAGTGGACAGAGCTACGAGCAGTACTTC
TRBV4-1	-	16	-	TRBJ2-5	CASSQDSLTQGRTQYF	TGCGCCAGCAGCCAAGATTCGCTCACGCAGGGGCGGACCCAGTACTTC
TRBV19	-	17	TRBD1	TRBJ2-7	CASSPLPQGPSSYEQYF	TGTGCCAGTAGTCCCTTACCACAGGGGCCAAGCTCCTACGAGCAGTACTTC
TRBV6-5	-	14	TRBD1	TRBJ1-5	CATSGQDVNQPQHF	TGTGCCACTTCAGGACAGGACGTCAATCAGCCCCAGCATTTT
TRBV12-2	-	19	-	TRBJ2-3	CASRYHSRDRVESTDTQYF	TGTGCAAGTCGCTATCATTCCCGGGACAGGGTTGAGAGCACAGATACGCAGTATTTT